This entry describes one TCR beta chain. The data were obtained in a study of identifying expanded T cells in peripheral blood. No infections or other immune events were documented during collection. TCRdb's table, derived via immunoSEQ multiplex PCR, lists solely in-frame clones and lacks some. The data hold 90,000 to 110,000 clones, with roughly nine tenths observed a single time. Per the germline V gene, CDR1 is SNHLY and CDR2 is FYNNEI. This CDR3 region has 16 residues. The V and J ends lost 9 bases and 4 bases, in that order; junction bases with no gene match: 8. This clonotype originated in a person aged 18 to 75 in good health. The rearrangement links TRBV2 to TRBJ2-2, with 13 bases aligning to TRBD2. The specimen was blood. CDR3 sequence (DNA): TGTGCCAGTAAACTAGCGGGAGGGCCCGGCACCGGGGAGCTGTTTTTT. Its protein is CASKLAGGPGTGELFF.